This T cell receptor beta chain was profiled in a study of spatial heterogeneity in lung cancer. Time point of the sample: sample taken at primary tumor resection. Unsorted whole RNA from tumor, nontumor lung or frozen PBMC underwent sequencing. In this sample, this clonotype turned up many times. TCRdb re-analysed the 5' RACE reads in MiXCR, keeping a single row per CDR3 protein. The data show about 45,000 distinct CDR3 sequences, approximately 12% seen once. The CDR3 has 12 amino acids. Germline values: CDR1 ENHRY, CDR2 SYGVKD. V was cut by 3 bases and J by 6 bases, with 6 bases left in between. The genes are TRBV10-3 and TRBJ2-1; D remains ambiguous. The source is a female donor with early-stage non-small cell lung cancer. The sequences come from PBMCs, collected at surgery. CDR3 protein: CAISDDSNEQFF. CDR3 DNA: TGTGCCATCAGTGATGATAGCAATGAGCAGTTCTTC.